This T cell receptor beta chain was identified during a study of CD8+CD57+ T cells in acquired aplastic anemia. Whole-study findings and limits: Patients had approximately 30 CD8+ CDR3 sequences in common with controls (the shared set).

It was genomic DNA that served as the template for profiling TCR beta VDJ and CDR3. TCRdb ran MiXCR on the reads and lists one entry per CDR3 protein. The repertoire holds approximately 380,000 distinct CDR3 sequences, with 60% to 80% as singletons. This clonotype was counted once. Its target is not known. Germline lookup yields CDR1 SGHRS and CDR2 YFSETQ. V was clipped by 3 bases and J by 4 bases; unmatched bases: 21. The CDR3 length is 19 residues. This TCR was sampled from a human donor in good health, serving as a control. Material for sequencing was sorted CD4+, CD8+, or CD8+CD57+ T cells (not recorded which) from PBMCs. The chain carries TRBV5-1 and TRBJ2-7, with 8 bases lining up with TRBD2. The CDR3: CASSSGGRPKAGAAYEQYF. The CDR3, as DNA: TGCGCCAGCAGCTCGGGAGGGAGGCCAAAAGCGGGAGCAGCTTACGAGCAGTACTTC.